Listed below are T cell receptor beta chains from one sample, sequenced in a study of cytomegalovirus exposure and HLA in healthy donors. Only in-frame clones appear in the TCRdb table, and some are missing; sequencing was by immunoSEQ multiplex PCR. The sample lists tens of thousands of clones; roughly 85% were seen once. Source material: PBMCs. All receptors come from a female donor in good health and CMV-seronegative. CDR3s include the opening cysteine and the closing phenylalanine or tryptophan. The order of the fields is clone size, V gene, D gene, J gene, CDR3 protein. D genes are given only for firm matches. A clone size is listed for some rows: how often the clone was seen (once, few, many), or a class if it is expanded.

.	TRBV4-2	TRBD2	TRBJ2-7	CASSRGLAGTYEQYF
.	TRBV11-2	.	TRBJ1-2	CASSLAGNYGYTF
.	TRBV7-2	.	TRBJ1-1	CASSQNTEAFF
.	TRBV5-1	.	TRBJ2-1	CASSRSLASSSYNEQFF
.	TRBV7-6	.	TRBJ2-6	CASSSEGAYYSGANVLTF
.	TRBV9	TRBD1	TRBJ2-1	CASSPDGGTGEYNEQFF
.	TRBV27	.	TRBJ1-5	CASSRGQPNQPQHF
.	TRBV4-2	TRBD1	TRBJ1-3	CASSLGQASGNTIYF
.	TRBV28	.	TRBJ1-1	CASTPGGVHTEAFF
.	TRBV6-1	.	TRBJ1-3	CASRGGSSGNTIYF
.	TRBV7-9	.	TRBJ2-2	CARAVTGPPTGELFF
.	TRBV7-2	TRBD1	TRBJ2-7	CASSSRDRVTYEQYF
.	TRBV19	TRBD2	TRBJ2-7	CASSVSKGGFGSYEQYF
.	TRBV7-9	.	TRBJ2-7	CASSRTPLGPSPYEQYF
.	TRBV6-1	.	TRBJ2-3	CASSDGGTDTQYF
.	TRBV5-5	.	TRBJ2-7	CASSESPTTGPTYEQYF
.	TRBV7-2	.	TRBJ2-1	CASSYLGPSNEQFF
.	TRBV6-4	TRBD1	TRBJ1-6	CASSTGGEGSPLHF
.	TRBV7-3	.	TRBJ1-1	CASSLNPPQMNTEAFF
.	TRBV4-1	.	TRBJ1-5	CASSQDPPAVSNQPQHF
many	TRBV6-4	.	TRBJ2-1	CASSRSGVNNEQFF
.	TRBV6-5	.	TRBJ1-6	CASSSIGGNSPLHF
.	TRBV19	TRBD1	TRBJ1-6	CASKHQGGGTPLHF
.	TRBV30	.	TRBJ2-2	CAWSSRGGVNGELFF
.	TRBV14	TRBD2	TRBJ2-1	CASSQEDLAGVGFYNEQFF
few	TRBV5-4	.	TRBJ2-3	CASSRWGVTDTQYF
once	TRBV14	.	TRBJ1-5	CASSLGGQPQHF
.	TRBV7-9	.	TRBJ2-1	CASSDTGTNSYNEQFF